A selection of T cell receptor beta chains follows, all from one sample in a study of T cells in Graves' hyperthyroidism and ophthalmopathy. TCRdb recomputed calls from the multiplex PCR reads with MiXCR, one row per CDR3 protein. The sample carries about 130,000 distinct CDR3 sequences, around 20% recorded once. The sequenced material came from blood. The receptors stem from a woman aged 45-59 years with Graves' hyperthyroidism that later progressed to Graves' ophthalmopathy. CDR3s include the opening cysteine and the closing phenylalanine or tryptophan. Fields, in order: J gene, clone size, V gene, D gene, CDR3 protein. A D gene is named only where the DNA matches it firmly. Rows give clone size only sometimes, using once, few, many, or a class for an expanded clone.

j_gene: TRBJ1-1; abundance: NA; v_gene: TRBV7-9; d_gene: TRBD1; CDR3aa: CASSLEDRVEAFF
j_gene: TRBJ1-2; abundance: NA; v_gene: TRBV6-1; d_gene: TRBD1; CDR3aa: CASSLTPGTGTGYTF
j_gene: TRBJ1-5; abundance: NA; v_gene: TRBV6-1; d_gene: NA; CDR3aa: CASKGSNQPQHF
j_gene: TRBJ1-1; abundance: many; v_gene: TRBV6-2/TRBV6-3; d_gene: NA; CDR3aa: CASSYSGSSTEAFF
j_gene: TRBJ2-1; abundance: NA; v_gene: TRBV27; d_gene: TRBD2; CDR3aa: CASSLLGLGSNEQFF
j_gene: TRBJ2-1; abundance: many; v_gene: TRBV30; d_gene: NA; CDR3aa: CAWRPTPPDDRFNEQFF
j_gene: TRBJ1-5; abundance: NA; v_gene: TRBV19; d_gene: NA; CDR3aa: CASSPFPGRHQPQHF
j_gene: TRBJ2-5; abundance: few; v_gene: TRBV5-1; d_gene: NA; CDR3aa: CASSLRRAGLETQYF
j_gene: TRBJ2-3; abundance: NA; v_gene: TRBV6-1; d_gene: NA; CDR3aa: CASRPGLLGDTQYF
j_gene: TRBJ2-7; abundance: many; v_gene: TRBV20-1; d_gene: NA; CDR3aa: CSANRDGSSYEQYF
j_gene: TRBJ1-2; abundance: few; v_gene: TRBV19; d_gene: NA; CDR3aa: CASSRTVAINYGYTF
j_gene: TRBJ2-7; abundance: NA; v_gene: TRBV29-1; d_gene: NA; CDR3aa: CSVEVTGKEQYF
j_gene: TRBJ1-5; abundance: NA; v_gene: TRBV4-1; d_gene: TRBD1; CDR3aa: CASSQTGTGGPSNQPQHF
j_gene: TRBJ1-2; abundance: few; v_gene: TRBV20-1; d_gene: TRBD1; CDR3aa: CSAFFPTGVNYGYTF
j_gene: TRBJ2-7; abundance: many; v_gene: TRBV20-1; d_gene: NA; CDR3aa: CSANHAGFSYEQYF
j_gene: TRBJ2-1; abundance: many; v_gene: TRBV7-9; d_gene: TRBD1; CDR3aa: CASGPPGGQGTEQFF
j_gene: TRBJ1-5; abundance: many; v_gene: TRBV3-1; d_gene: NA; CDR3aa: CASSQIGENQPQHF
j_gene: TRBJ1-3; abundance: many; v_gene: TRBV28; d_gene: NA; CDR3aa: CASIPAGSGNTIYF
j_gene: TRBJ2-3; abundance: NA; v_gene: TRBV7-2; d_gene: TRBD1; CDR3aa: CASSLTGGGADTQYF
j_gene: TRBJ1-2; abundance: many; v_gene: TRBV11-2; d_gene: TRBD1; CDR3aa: CASSLGTEVSYGYTF
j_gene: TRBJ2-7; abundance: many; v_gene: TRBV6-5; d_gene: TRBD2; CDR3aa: CASSYGLADSYEQYF
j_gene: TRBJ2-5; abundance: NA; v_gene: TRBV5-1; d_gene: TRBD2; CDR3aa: CASSPLAGVKQETQYF
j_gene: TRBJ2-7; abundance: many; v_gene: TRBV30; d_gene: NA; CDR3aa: CAWSRGGSVDYEQYF
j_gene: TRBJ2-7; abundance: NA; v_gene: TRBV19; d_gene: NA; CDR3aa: CASSMAGPYEQYF
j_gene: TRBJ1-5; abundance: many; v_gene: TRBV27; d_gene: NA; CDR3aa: CASSRIAGQPQHF
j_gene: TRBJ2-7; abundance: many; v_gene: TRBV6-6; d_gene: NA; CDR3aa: CASSYSSDSLKQYF
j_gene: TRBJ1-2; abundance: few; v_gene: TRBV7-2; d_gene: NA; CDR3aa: CASGRAANYGYTF
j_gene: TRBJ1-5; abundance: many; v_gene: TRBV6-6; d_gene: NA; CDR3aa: CASSYSLRAKDQPQHF
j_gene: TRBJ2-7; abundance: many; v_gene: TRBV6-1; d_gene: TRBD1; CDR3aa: CASSQGQLYEQYF
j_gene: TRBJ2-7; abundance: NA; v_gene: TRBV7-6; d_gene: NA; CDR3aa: CASSFARGREQYF
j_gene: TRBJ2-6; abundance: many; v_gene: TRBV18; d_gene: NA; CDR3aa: CASSPSGANVLTF
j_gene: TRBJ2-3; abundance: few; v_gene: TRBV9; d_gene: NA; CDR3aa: CASSVGLFTDTQYF
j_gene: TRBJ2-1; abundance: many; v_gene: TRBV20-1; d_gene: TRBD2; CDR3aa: CSARRTSGTTRFYNEQFF
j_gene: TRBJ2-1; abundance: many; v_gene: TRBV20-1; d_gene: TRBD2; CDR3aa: CSAREGAGGNNEQFF
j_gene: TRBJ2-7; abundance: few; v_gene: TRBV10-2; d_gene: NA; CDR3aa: CASSPGLREQYF
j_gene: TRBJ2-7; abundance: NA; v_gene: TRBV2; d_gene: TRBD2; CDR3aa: CASSEDSTSGSSYEQYF
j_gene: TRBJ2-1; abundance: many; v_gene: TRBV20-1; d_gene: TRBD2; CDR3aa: CSGGTSGRGSYNEQFF
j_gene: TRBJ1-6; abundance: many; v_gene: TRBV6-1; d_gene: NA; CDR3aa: CASSELWEGSLHF
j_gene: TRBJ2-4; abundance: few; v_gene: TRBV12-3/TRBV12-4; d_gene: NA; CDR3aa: CASSSRGKTVAKNIQYF
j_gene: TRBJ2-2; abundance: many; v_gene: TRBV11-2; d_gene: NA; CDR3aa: CASSFPGTGELFF
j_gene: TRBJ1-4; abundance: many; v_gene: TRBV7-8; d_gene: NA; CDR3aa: CASGGFGEKLFF